One and the same sample provided the 14 T cell receptor beta chains below, sequenced in a study of T cell repertoires in cytomegalovirus infection. No antigen has been identified for these receptors. Each CDR3 protein is one row after TCRdb ran MiXCR on the reads. This sample has approximately 990,000 distinct CDR3 sequences, with roughly a third found just once. This material consisted of cultured CD8+ T cells from PBMCs, taken from culture after CMV antigen stimulation. The receptors were gathered from a human donor in good health (CMV status not recorded). Some clones in this sample may be carry-over from other donors' samples.

Note on this clonotype: A read error may be the cause here, since a much bigger clone is one base away. The chain recombines TRBV7-2 with TRBJ1-4; 7 nucleotides agree with TRBD1. The germline CDR1 and CDR2 sequences are SGHTA and FQGNSA. The CDR3 is made up of 15 amino acids. The trim removed 2 bases at V and 8 bases at J, leaving 8 bases unmatched. CDR3 protein: CASSLTETGREKLFF. The CDR3 DNA reads TGTGCCAGCAGCTTAACGGAGACAGGGAGGGAAAAACTGTTTTTT.

This clonotype turned up a few times. The J gene is TRBJ2-2, the V gene TRBV6-2 or TRBV6-3, with D perhaps given as TRBD1 or TRBD2 (5 bases each). Trimming removed 8 bases at V and 4 bases at J, with 14 bases between. The CDR3 contains 14 residues. Germline V gene lookup returns CDR1 MNHEY and CDR2 SVGEGT. CDR3 residues: CASEKRGRTGELFF. CDR3 in DNA: TGTGCCAGCGAAAAAAGGGGACGCACCGGGGAGCTGTTTTTT.

This clonotype was detected a few times. V usage is TRBV27 and J usage is TRBJ2-2; unclear D gene. Between the trimmed V and J ends, which lost 1 base and 10 bases, there was a span of 13 bases. The CDR3 extends over 14 amino acids. The germline CDR1 and CDR2 sequences are MNHEY and SMNVEV (reference sequence). The CDR3 protein is CASSLLGRVEELFF. CDR3 sequence (DNA): TGTGCCAGCAGTTTATTGGGAAGGGTGGAGGAGCTGTTTTTT.

This clonotype was seen ten or more times. The chain links TRBV5-6 to TRBJ2-7; TRBD2 is a possible D gene (7 bases). Trimming removed 3 bases at V and 3 bases at J, with 19 bases between. This CDR3 has 16 amino acids. Per the germline V gene, CDR1 is SGHDT and CDR2 is YYEEEE. CDR3 amino acids: CASSSPGAGVFYEQYV. The CDR3 region has the DNA TGTGCCAGCAGCTCTCCAGGGGCGGGGGTGTTCTACGAGCAGTACGTC.

The rearrangement uses TRBV7-3 and TRBJ2-1, with D perhaps assigned TRBD1 or TRBD2 (7 bases each). Germline-derived CDR1 and CDR2 are SGHTA and FQGTGA. CDR3 size: 15 residues. Trimming shortened V by 5 bases and J by 9 bases, and 20 bases separated the two germline ends. The chain's CDR3 is CASSRGEGAGGEQFF. DNA for the CDR3: TGTGCCAGCAGCCGGGGGGAGGGGGCGGGTGGTGAGCAGTTCTTC. Full variable domain (remainder filled in from reference TRBV7-3 and TRBJ2-1): GAGVSQTPSNKVTEKGKYVELRCDPISGHTALYWYRQSLGQGPEFLIYFQGTGAADDSGLPNDRFFAVRPEGSVSTLKIQRTERGDSAVYLCASSRGEGAGGEQFFGPGTRLTVL.

With regard to this clonotype: The junction does not match germline at one end; this may be a read error. CDR3 nucleotide sequence: TGTGCCAGCAGCTTAGCGGGACTAGTAGACTTC. It yields the protein CASSLAGLVDF. The genes are TRBV7-9 and TRBJ2-7, with 8 bases identical to TRBD2. Germline CDR1 SEHNR, CDR2 FQNEAQ (reference sequence). This CDR3 region has 11 residues.

This clonotype was picked up a small number of times. The chain has TRBV7-6 and TRBJ1-2, with D perhaps TRBD1 (6 bases). Germline V gene data show CDR1 as SGHVS and CDR2 as FNYEAQ. V was shortened by 2 bases and J by 6 bases, with 13 bases between the two germline ends. This CDR3 has 14 amino acids. The DNA of the CDR3 is TGTGCCAGCAGCTTATCAGGGGCGCAGGATGGCTACACCTTC. Protein sequence: CASSLSGAQDGYTF.

This sequence joins TRBV27 and TRBJ2-7, with unresolved D. CDR3 length: 13 residues. Trimming left V 8 bases short and J 3 bases short, with 14 bases between. Germline assignment: CDR1 MNHEY and CDR2 SMNVEV (reference sequence). In DNA form, the CDR3 reads TGTGCCAGCCAACCCTCGGAAAGCTACGAGCAGTACTTC. Its protein product is CASQPSESYEQYF.

This clonotype has at least ten counts. This chain links TRBV7-6 with TRBJ1-5; D is uncertain. Germline CDR1 and CDR2: SGHVS and FNYEAQ. The length of the CDR3 is 15 residues. V lost 2 bases to trimming and J lost 5 bases, with 13 bases between them. The CDR3 reads CASSLFPGEDQPQHF. DNA of the CDR3: TGTGCCAGCAGCTTATTCCCGGGAGAAGATCAGCCCCAGCATTTT.

The chain uses TRBV2 and TRBJ1-6; unclear D gene. The CDR3 spans 16 residues. Germline lookup yields CDR1 SNHLY and CDR2 FYNNEI. V dropped 6 bases and J dropped 4 bases, with 16 bases sitting between them. Here the CDR3 DNA reads TGTGCCAGCAGCGAAAATCCCCGGGAGTATAATTCACCCCTCCACTTT. Translation: CASSENPREYNSPLHF. The variable domain in full, with the rest retrieved from reference TRBV2 and TRBJ1-6, is EPEVTQTPSHQVTQMGQEVILRCVPISNHLYFYWYRQILGQKVEFLVSFYNNEISEKSEIFDDQFSVERPDGSNFTLKIRSTKLEDSAMYFCASSENPREYNSPLHFGNGTRLTVT.

The gene calls are TRBV6-5 and TRBJ2-7, with D perhaps matching TRBD1 (5 bases). V lost 3 bases and J lost 0, with 6 bases in between. The germline gives CDR1 MNHEY, CDR2 SVGAGI. This CDR3 is built from 13 residues. The CDR3 spells CASSYGASYEQYV. The DNA for the CDR3 is TGTGCCAGCAGTTATGGGGCCTCCTACGAGCAGTACGTC.

J is TRBJ1-4 and V is TRBV7-6; D is possibly TRBD1 (5 bases). V lost 6 bases, J lost 5 bases, and 16 bases lay in between. The CDR3 length is 15 residues. Per germline, CDR1 SGHVS and CDR2 FNYEAQ. The CDR3 reads CASSRTGRVNEKLFF. The CDR3 coding sequence is TGTGCCAGCAGTCGGACGGGACGGGTAAATGAAAAACTGTTTTTT. The whole variable domain, filled in from reference TRBV7-6 and TRBJ1-4, reads GAGVSQSPRYKVTKRGQDVALRCDPISGHVSLYWYRQALGQGPEFLTYFNYEAQQDKSGLPNDRFSAERPEGSISTLTIQRTEQRDSAMYRCASSRTGRVNEKLFFGSGTQLSVL.

This clonotype occurred many times. The V and J genes are TRBV12-3 or TRBV12-4 and TRBJ1-2; D is unclear. V lost 2 bases, J lost 5 bases, and 12 bases lay in between. The CDR3 consists of 14 residues. DNA for the CDR3: TGTGCCAGCAGTTTAACGCAGTCCCTTTATGGCTACACCTTC. This translates into CASSLTQSLYGYTF.

Details on this clonotype: A much larger clonotype is one base distant, so this may be a read error. The V and J genes are TRBV6-4 and TRBJ1-6; 7 nucleotides align to TRBD1. The CDR3 is made up of 16 amino acids. The V and J ends lost 6 bases and 0 bases, in that order; junction bases with no gene match: 5. Germline CDR1 MRHNA, CDR2 SNTAGT. The CDR3 here is CASRLTGSSYNSPLHF. DNA of the CDR3: TGTGCCAGCAGACTGACAGGGAGCTCCTATAATTCACCCCTCCACTTT.